Listed here are 20 T cell receptor beta chains from one sample, sequenced in a study of control samples from healthy donors and cancer patients. The data were produced by immunoSEQ multiplex PCR, yet TCRdb's version contains in-frame clones alone and is incomplete. The repertoire consists of roughly 98,000 clones, with 90% to 95% occurring once and the leading ten covering approximately 7.9%. The sequenced sample consisted of blood. These TCRs come from a young man in good health.

The chain links TRBV7-2 to TRBJ2-3; D not certain. The CDR3 contains 14 residues. Trimming took off 1 base at V and 6 bases at J, with 11 bases between the two ends. Germline V gene data show CDR1 as SGHTA and CDR2 as FQGNSA. The CDR3 nucleotides are TGTGCCAGCAGCTTAGAGGGTAGCTCGGATACGCAGTATTTT. Its protein is CASSLEGSSDTQYF.

This chain uses TRBV3-1 (or the pseudogene TRBV3-2) with TRBJ2-7; 8 bases fit TRBD2. The V segment lost 1 base and the J segment 3 bases; nucleotides outside the gene matches: 2. The germline V gene encodes CDR1 LGHDT and CDR2 YNNKEL (reference sequence). This CDR3 is 14 amino acids long. The CDR3 region is CASSQVGGGYEQYF. CDR3 nucleotides: TGTGCCAGCAGCCAAGTCGGGGGGGGCTACGAGCAGTACTTC.

CDR3: CASSLDRGSTDTQYF. DNA for the CDR3: TGTGCCAGCAGCTTAGATCGGGGAAGCACAGATACGCAGTATTTT. The chain recombines TRBV11-2 with TRBJ2-3, with TRBD2 as a possible D gene (5 bases). Germline CDR1 is SGHAT and CDR2 is FQNNGV. Trimming removed 0 bases at V and 0 bases at J, with 7 bases between. CDR3 length: 15 residues.

The chain has TRBV6-2 or TRBV6-3 and TRBJ2-1, with 10 nucleotides matching TRBD2. The germline V gene has CDR1 MNHEY and CDR2 SVGEGT. V was pared by 6 bases and J by 5 bases, with 7 bases of the junction left unmatched. This CDR3 is built from 15 residues. The CDR3 loop is CASSLLLAGDNEQFF. Written as DNA, the CDR3 is TGTGCCAGCAGCCTCTTGCTAGCGGGGGACAATGAGCAGTTCTTC.

The rearrangement links TRBV10-2 to TRBJ1-2, with a possible D match to TRBD1 (6 bases). Looked up from germline, CDR1 is WSHSY and CDR2 is SAAADI. This CDR3 has 13 residues. The germline V and J ends were trimmed by 4 bases and 4 bases, with 10 bases remaining between them. The CDR3 sequence is CASSADRPYGYTF. Here the CDR3 DNA reads TGCGCCAGCAGTGCCGACAGGCCCTATGGCTACACCTTC.

This sequence joins TRBV11-1 and TRBJ2-7, with D possibly matching TRBD2 (6 bases). V was trimmed by 5 bases and J by 2 bases, leaving 16 bases between them. CDR1 is SGHAT and CDR2 is FQDESV in the germline V gene (reference sequence). CDR3 length: 15 residues. In DNA, the CDR3 is TGTGCCAGCAGCCTCGACCCTAGCGCAACCTACGAGCAGTACTTC. It is translated as CASSLDPSATYEQYF.

The rearrangement uses TRBV30 and TRBJ2-7; D tentatively reads TRBD1 or TRBD2 (5 bases each). V shed 0 bases and J shed 3 bases, with 9 bases lying between them. The V gene's germline CDR1 is GTSNPN and CDR2 SVGIG (reference sequence). This CDR3 spans 13 amino acids. CDR3 sequence: CAWSVGTNYEQYF. The CDR3 bases are TGTGCCTGGAGTGTAGGGACCAACTACGAGCAGTACTTC.

This clone was detected only a few times. V and J are TRBV6-1 and TRBJ2-3; 7 nucleotides line up with TRBD2. Germline values: CDR1 MNHNS, CDR2 SASEGT. V trimming: 2 bases; J trimming: 1 base; junction bases outside the gene matches: 3. The CDR3 has 15 residues. CDR3 protein: CASSEQAGGTDTQYF. For the CDR3, the DNA is TGTGCCAGCAGTGAACAGGCGGGGGGCACAGATACGCAGTATTTT.

The chain couples TRBV5-4 to TRBJ2-3; possibly TRBD1 or TRBD2 for D (6 bases each). The germline V gene encodes CDR1 SGHNT and CDR2 YYREEE (reference sequence). V was clipped by 2 bases and J by 5 bases, with 15 bases between them. This CDR3 spans 15 amino acids. CDR3 nucleotide sequence: TGTGCCAGCAGCTTTCCGGGGGCCGGTGGAGATACGCAGTATTTT. This codes for CASSFPGAGGDTQYF.

The gene calls are TRBV6-5 and TRBJ1-2; D might be TRBD1 (6 bases). V was shortened by 0 bases and J by 1 base, with 12 bases between the two germline ends. Germline assignment: CDR1 MNHEY and CDR2 SVGAGI. This CDR3 spans 16 amino acids. The DNA of the CDR3 is TGTGCCAGCAGTTACTCAGATACAGGGAATAACTATGGCTACACCTTC. Its translation is CASSYSDTGNNYGYTF.

This sequence joins TRBV25-1 and TRBJ2-5; either TRBD1 or TRBD2 may supply D (6 bases each). This CDR3 is 17 amino acids long. V was clipped by 1 base and J by 1 base, with 16 bases between them. Germline CDR1 reads MGHDK; CDR2 reads SYGVNS. In nucleotides, the CDR3 is TGTGCCAGCAGTGAATCAATGGGCGAGGGGGGCCAAGAGACCCAGTACTTC. Protein: CASSESMGEGGQETQYF.

This clone has just one count. This chain links TRBV29-1 with TRBJ1-2; D is undetermined. The germline gives CDR1 SQVTM, CDR2 ANQGSEA. The CDR3 has 15 residues. V was clipped by 2 bases and J by 0 bases, with 13 bases between them. The CDR3 sequence: CSVEYWQIANYGYTF. CDR3 bases: TGCAGCGTTGAATACTGGCAGATAGCTAACTATGGCTACACCTTC. Variable domain in full (rest from reference TRBV29-1 and TRBJ1-2): SAVISQKPSRDICQRGTSLTIQCQVDSQVTMMFWYRQQPGQSLTLIATANQGSEATYESGFVIDKFPISRPNLTFSTLTVSNMSPEDSSIYLCSVEYWQIANYGYTFGSGTRLTVV.

The chain has TRBV7-8 and TRBJ2-7, with D possibly TRBD2 on 5 matching bases. The CDR3 length is 14 residues. The V end was cut by 5 bases, the J end by 1 base, with 12 bases between. Germline V gives CDR1 SGHVS, CDR2 FQNEAQ. The CDR3 protein is CASSPGTVSYEQYF. As DNA, the CDR3 is TGTGCCAGCAGCCCGGGAACGGTGTCCTACGAGCAGTACTTC. The full variable domain, its missing parts supplied by reference TRBV7-8 and TRBJ2-7, is GAGVSQSPRYKVAKRGQDVALRCDPISGHVSLFWYQQALGQGPEFLTYFQNEAQLDKSGLPSDRFFAERPEGSVSTLKIQRTQQEDSAVYLCASSPGTVSYEQYFGPGTRLTVT.

CDR3 residues: CASSTTTVDGYTF. The CDR3 DNA reads TGTGCCAGCAGCACAACGACAGTGGATGGCTACACCTTC. The chain recombines TRBV11-2 with TRBJ1-2; D may be TRBD1 (5 bases). Germline V CDR1 and CDR2: SGHAT, FQNNGV. Trimming cost V 5 bases and J 6 bases, with 13 bases left between them. The CDR3 runs 13 residues. Full variable domain (rest looked up from reference TRBV11-2 and TRBJ1-2): EAGVAQSPRYKIIEKRQSVAFWCNPISGHATLYWYQQILGQGPKLLIQFQNNGVVDDSQLPKDRFSAERLKGVDSTLKIQPAKLEDSAVYLCASSTTTVDGYTFGSGTRLTVV.

The rearrangement links TRBV6-5 to TRBJ1-5, with D perhaps matching TRBD1 (6 bases). The length of the CDR3 is 15 residues. V was trimmed by 5 bases and J by 9 bases, leaving 20 bases between them. Looked up from germline, CDR1 is MNHEY and CDR2 is SVGAGI. Written as DNA, the CDR3 is TGTGCCAGCAGTCTGACAGGCGCCGGGTTTTTGCCCCAGCATTTT. Its protein is CASSLTGAGFLPQHF.

The chain is built from TRBV6-6 and TRBJ1-4; D is possibly TRBD1 (5 bases). V was trimmed by 2 bases and J by 8 bases, leaving 12 bases between them. From germline, CDR1 is MNHNY and CDR2 SVGAGI (reference sequence). This CDR3 has 14 amino acids. DNA for the CDR3: TGTGCCAGCAGTTACGAGGGGATTAAGGAAAAACTGTTTTTT. This codes for CASSYEGIKEKLFF.

The gene calls are TRBV5-1 and TRBJ1-3, with D possibly matching TRBD1 (5 bases). V lost 4 bases, J lost 0 bases, and 11 bases lay in between. Germline CDR1 and CDR2: SGHRS and YFSETQ. The CDR3 totals 15 residues. DNA for the CDR3: TGCGCCAGCAGCACCGGGACGGTCTCTGGAAACACCATATATTTT. It translates to CASSTGTVSGNTIYF.

The chain combines TRBV5-1 with TRBJ1-1; D remains unclear. Germline CDR1 reads SGHRS; CDR2 reads YFSETQ. Trimming left V 0 bases short and J 0 bases short, with 9 bases between. The CDR3 contains 15 residues. This chain's CDR3 is CASSLVGSLNTEAFF. CDR3 coding DNA: TGCGCCAGCAGCTTGGTGGGCAGCTTGAACACTGAAGCTTTCTTT.

V usage is TRBV4-2 and J usage is TRBJ1-4; no firm D call. The CDR3 has 16 amino acids. Between the trimmed V and J ends, which lost 3 bases and 0 bases, there was a span of 11 bases. Germline V gene lookup returns CDR1 LGHNA and CDR2 YNFKEQ. The CDR3: CASSQPLTPTNEKLFF. Written as DNA, the CDR3 is TGTGCCAGCAGCCAGCCCTTGACCCCAACTAATGAAAAACTGTTTTTT.

This chain joins TRBV7-9 and TRBJ2-5; 10 positions match TRBD2. Trimming at V came to 5 bases and at J to 5 bases, leaving 8 bases not matched to a gene. The CDR3 runs to 15 residues. CDR1 is SEHNR, CDR2 FQNEAQ, per germline (reference sequence). The chain's CDR3 is CASSVSSGSGETQYF. The CDR3 DNA follows: TGTGCCAGCAGCGTCTCTAGCGGGAGCGGGGAGACCCAGTACTTC.